The TCR beta chain under discussion was sequenced for a study of cytomegalovirus exposure and HLA in healthy donors. On this clone itself: Antigen: not known.

This PCR relied on a set of 60 Vbeta primers and 13 Jbeta primers. TCRdb keeps only in-frame clones here, not all; method: immunoSEQ multiplex PCR. Here the sample spans tens of thousands of clones, 75% being singletons. Findings and limits, study-wide: Earlier analysis looked at TCR beta V segments, and most were productive about 90% or about 30% of the time. In a later analysis, a missense DCLRE1C variant was linked to TCR beta V- and J-gene trimming. In a later analysis, DRB1 alleles had the most associated TCRs; HLA-C alleles the fewest.

V lost 2 bases, J lost 7 bases, and 5 bases stayed unmatched. This CDR3 region has 15 residues. Germline CDR1 is SGHTA and CDR2 is FQGTGA. The source material was PBMCs. The genes are TRBV7-3 and TRBJ2-1; 10 bases map to TRBD2. The sequence derives from a man aged 35 to 55 in good health and CMV-seronegative. The CDR3 loop reads CASSLVSSGSNEQFF. The CDR3 DNA sequence: TGTGCCAGCAGCTTAGTTTCTAGCGGGAGTAATGAGCAGTTCTTC.